Below are 3 T cell receptor beta chains sequenced from a single sample in a study of blood T cells in healthy people across ages. A J-beta primer mix and a sample-barcoded 5' primer were used in a second PCR of about 7 to 11 cycles. Using its own MiXCR run on the 5' RACE reads, TCRdb lists one record per CDR3 protein. The table has 650,000 to 1,000,000 distinct CDR3 sequences, around 36% seen once. The sample was blood. Every receptor here comes from a man between 18 and 35 years old in good health.

This clonotype was seen once. The DNA for the CDR3 is TGTGCCAGCAGCCCCCGGCGGGGGAAAACTGGCGAGCAGTACTTC. It yields the protein CASSPRRGKTGEQYF. The chain has TRBV7-9 and TRBJ2-4; 7 bases align to TRBD2. The DNA end is more similar to TRBJ2-7, so the J call may be wrong. The CDR3 length is 15 residues. Germline V gene sequence: CDR1 SEHNR, CDR2 FQNEAQ (reference sequence).

This chain joins TRBV30 and TRBJ1-2; the D gene is possibly TRBD1 (5 bases). Germline lookup yields CDR1 GTSNPN and CDR2 SVGIG (reference sequence). The CDR3 contains 11 residues. Trimming took off 2 bases at V and 7 bases at J, with 8 bases between the two ends. The CDR3 DNA reads TGTGCCTGGAGTATCACAGGTGGCTACACCTTC. It encodes CAWSITGGYTF.

In nucleotides, the CDR3 is TGTGCCAGCAGCTCCGCGTGGGGTCAGCCCCAGCATTTT. Translating it yields CASSSAWGQPQHF. This chain links TRBV27 with TRBJ1-5; D is unclear. The CDR3 length is 13 residues. Germline V gives CDR1 MNHEY, CDR2 SMNVEV (reference sequence). Trimming took off 6 bases at V and 6 bases at J, with 12 bases between the two ends.